Listed below are T cell receptor beta chains from one sample, sequenced in a study of cytomegalovirus exposure and HLA in healthy donors. Assay: immunoSEQ multiplex PCR; the TCRdb copy retains only in-frame clones and omits some. The table has 100,000 to 150,000 clones, roughly four fifths seen once; the top ten hold 5.5% to 7%. The sequencing input was PBMCs. Source of these receptors: a woman in her thirties or forties in good health and CMV-seropositive. The CDR3 runs from the conserved cysteine through the conserved F or W. The D gene is left open where the match is weak. The listing skips clone size in some rows; elsewhere it reads once, few, many or a size class.

CDR3 length	V gene	J gene	clone size	D gene	CDR3 protein	CDR3 DNA
15	TRBV2	TRBJ2-1	once	-	CASSERRSSYNEQFF	TGTGCCAGCAGTGAAAGGCGGAGCTCCTACAATGAGCAGTTCTTC
17	TRBV5-6	TRBJ2-5	-	TRBD1	CASSFRGRQGGRETQYF	TGTGCCAGCAGCTTCCGAGGGAGACAGGGTGGGAGAGAGACCCAGTACTTC
16	TRBV15	TRBJ2-5	-	TRBD2	CATSQRLAGDGETQYF	TGTGCCACGTCACAGAGACTAGCGGGAGATGGGGAGACCCAGTACTTC
15	TRBV14	TRBJ1-3	once	-	CASSQVVGVRNTIYF	TGTGCCAGCAGCCAAGTAGTGGGCGTAAGAAACACCATATATTTT
17	TRBV4-3	TRBJ2-5	-	TRBD1	CASSQYAGTGGRETQYF	TGCGCCAGCAGCCAATATGCCGGGACAGGGGGTCGAGAGACCCAGTACTTC
18	TRBV7-8	TRBJ2-3	-	TRBD1	CASSLRAGQGGYTDTQYF	TGTGCCAGCAGCTTAAGGGCCGGACAGGGGGGTTACACAGATACGCAGTATTTT
15	TRBV6-1	TRBJ1-5	-	-	CASSEGQHSNQPQHF	TGTGCCAGCAGTGAAGGACAGCATAGCAATCAGCCCCAGCATTTT
12	TRBV6-5	TRBJ1-1	-	-	CASRQMNTEAFF	TGTGCCAGCCGACAGATGAACACTGAAGCTTTCTTT
17	TRBV27	TRBJ2-2	-	TRBD2	CASSTGLAGRNTGELFF	TGTGCCAGCAGCACGGGACTAGCGGGAAGAAACACCGGGGAGCTGTTTTTT
12	TRBV11-3	TRBJ2-1	-	TRBD2	CASGFPGGEQFF	TGTGCCAGCGGATTTCCGGGGGGTGAGCAGTTCTTC
17	TRBV7-8	TRBJ1-5	-	-	CASSLAPGTTLHQPQHF	TGTGCCAGCAGCTTAGCCCCGGGAACCACCCTCCATCAGCCCCAGCATTTT
12	TRBV5-4	TRBJ2-2	-	-	CASSLTVGELFF	TGTGCCAGCAGCTTAACGGTCGGGGAGCTGTTTTTT
13	TRBV29-1	TRBJ2-7	-	-	CSVDRPGAYEQYF	TGCAGCGTTGATCGTCCGGGGGCCTACGAGCAGTACTTC
15	TRBV7-6	TRBJ1-1	few	-	CASSRDRPGDTEAFF	TGTGCCAGCAGCAGAGACAGGCCCGGGGACACTGAAGCTTTCTTT
12	TRBV6-5	TRBJ1-6	-	-	CASSSDNSPLHF	TGTGCCAGCAGTTCTGATAATTCACCCCTCCACTTT
17	TRBV9	TRBJ1-3	-	TRBD1	CASSVAGQGMAGNTIYF	TGTGCCAGCAGCGTAGCTGGACAGGGGATGGCCGGAAACACCATATATTTT
14	TRBV5-1	TRBJ2-7	-	-	CASSLGSAAYEQYF	TGCGCCAGCAGCTTGGGATCAGCGGCGTACGAGCAGTACTTC
14	TRBV27	TRBJ2-7	-	TRBD1	CASSWGTGTYEQYF	TGTGCCAGCAGTTGGGGGACAGGGACCTACGAGCAGTACTTC
15	TRBV6-5	TRBJ2-7	-	TRBD1	CASTSGRTGGGEQYF	TGTGCCAGCACCTCGGGCCGGACAGGGGGAGGCGAGCAGTACTTC
15	TRBV6-6	TRBJ2-5	-	TRBD2	CASSYVAGESETQYF	TGTGCCAGCAGTTACGTAGCGGGAGAATCTGAGACCCAGTACTTC
12	TRBV6-5	TRBJ2-7	once	-	CASSYSGDEQYF	TGTGCCAGCAGTTACTCGGGCGACGAGCAGTACTTC
12	TRBV5-8	TRBJ2-7	-	-	CASSPRADEQYF	TGTGCCAGCAGCCCCAGGGCTGACGAGCAGTACTTC
12	TRBV27	TRBJ2-7	few	-	CASSRGPNEQYF	TGTGCCAGCAGTCGAGGGCCCAACGAGCAGTACTTC
17	TRBV4-3	TRBJ2-1	-	TRBD2	CASSQGSTSAIRDEQFF	TGCGCCAGCAGCCAAGGCTCGACTAGCGCAATTCGGGATGAGCAGTTCTTC
15	TRBV7-8	TRBJ2-7	-	TRBD2	CASSPRTSGDYEQYF	TGTGCCAGCAGCCCACGGACTAGCGGGGACTACGAGCAGTACTTC
13	TRBV5-6	TRBJ2-2	-	-	CASSLVASGELFF	TGTGCCAGCAGCTTGGTGGCTTCCGGGGAGCTGTTTTTT
15	TRBV7-3	TRBJ1-1	-	-	CASSLLGRGNTEAFF	TGTGCCAGCAGCTTACTGGGCCGGGGAAACACTGAAGCTTTCTTT
13	TRBV27	TRBJ1-1	-	-	CASSYDPRRGAFF	TGTGCCAGCAGTTACGACCCCAGGCGTGGGGCTTTCTTT
15	TRBV15	TRBJ1-1	-	-	CATRGGVGVNTEAFF	TGTGCCACCCGAGGGGGGGTAGGGGTGAACACTGAAGCTTTCTTT
14	TRBV15	TRBJ2-4	-	TRBD1	CATSREGQGGIQYF	TGTGCCACCAGCAGAGAGGGACAGGGCGGCATTCAGTACTTC
13	TRBV28	TRBJ1-1	-	-	CASSPSQNTEAFF	TGTGCCAGCAGTCCATCACAGAACACTGAAGCTTTCTTT
15	TRBV6-5	TRBJ2-7	-	TRBD1	CASSTRTGGAYEQYF	TGTGCCAGCAGTACAAGGACAGGGGGCGCGTACGAGCAGTACTTC
14	TRBV27	TRBJ1-6	-	TRBD1	CASSLQGANSPLHF	TGTGCCAGCAGTTTACAGGGGGCAAATTCACCCCTCCACTTT
10	TRBV11-3	TRBJ2-1	-	-	CASSRNEQFF	TGTGCCAGCAGCCGCAATGAGCAGTTCTTC
13	TRBV28	TRBJ1-2	-	-	CASSMDRAYGHTF	TGTGCCAGCAGTATGGACAGAGCCTATGGCCACACCTTC